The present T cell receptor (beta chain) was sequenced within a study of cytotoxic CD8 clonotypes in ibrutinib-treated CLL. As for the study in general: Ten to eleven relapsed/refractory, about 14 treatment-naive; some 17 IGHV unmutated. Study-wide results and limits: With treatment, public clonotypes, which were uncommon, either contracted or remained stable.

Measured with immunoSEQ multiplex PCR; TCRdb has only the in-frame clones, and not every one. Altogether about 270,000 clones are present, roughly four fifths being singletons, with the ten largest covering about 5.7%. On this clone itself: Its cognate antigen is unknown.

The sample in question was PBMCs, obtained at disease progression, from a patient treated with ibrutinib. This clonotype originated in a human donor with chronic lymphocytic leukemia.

The CDR3 DNA reads as TGCGCCAGCAGCTTGATGGACCCACGATTAAAAACCGGGGAGCTGTTTTTT. It is translated as CASSLMDPRLKTGELFF. The V call is TRBV5-1, the J call TRBJ2-2; D remains unclear. Trimming cost V 1 base and J 5 bases, with 18 bases left between them. Looked up from germline, CDR1 is SGHRS and CDR2 is YFSETQ. This CDR3 comprises 17 residues.